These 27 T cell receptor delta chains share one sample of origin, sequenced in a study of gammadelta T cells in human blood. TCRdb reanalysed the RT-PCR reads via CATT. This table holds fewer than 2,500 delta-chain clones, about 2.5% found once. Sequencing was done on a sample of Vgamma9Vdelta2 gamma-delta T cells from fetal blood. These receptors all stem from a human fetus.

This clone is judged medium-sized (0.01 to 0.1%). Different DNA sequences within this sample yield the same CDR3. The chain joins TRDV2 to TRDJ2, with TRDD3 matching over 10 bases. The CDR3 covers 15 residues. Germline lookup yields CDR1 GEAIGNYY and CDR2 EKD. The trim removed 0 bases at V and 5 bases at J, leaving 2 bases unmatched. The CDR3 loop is CACDTVLGDTAQLFF. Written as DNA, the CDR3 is TGTGCCTGTGACACCGTACTGGGGGATACAGCACAACTCTTCTTT.

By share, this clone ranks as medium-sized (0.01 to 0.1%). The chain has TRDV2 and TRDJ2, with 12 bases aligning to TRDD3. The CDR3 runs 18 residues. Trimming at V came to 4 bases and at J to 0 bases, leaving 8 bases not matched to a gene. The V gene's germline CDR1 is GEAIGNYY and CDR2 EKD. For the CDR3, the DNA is TGTGCCTGTGATCCTGTACTGGGGGATACCACTTTGACAGCACAACTCTTCTTT. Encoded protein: CACDPVLGDTTLTAQLFF.

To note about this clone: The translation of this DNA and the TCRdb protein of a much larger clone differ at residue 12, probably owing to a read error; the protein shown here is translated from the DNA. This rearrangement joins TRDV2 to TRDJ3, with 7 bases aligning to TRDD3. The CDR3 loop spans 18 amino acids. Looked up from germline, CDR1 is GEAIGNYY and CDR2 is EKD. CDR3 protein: CACDTWGTSSWATRQMFF. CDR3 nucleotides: TGTGCCTGTGACACCTGGGGGACCTCCTCCTGGGCCACCCGACAGATGTTTTTC.

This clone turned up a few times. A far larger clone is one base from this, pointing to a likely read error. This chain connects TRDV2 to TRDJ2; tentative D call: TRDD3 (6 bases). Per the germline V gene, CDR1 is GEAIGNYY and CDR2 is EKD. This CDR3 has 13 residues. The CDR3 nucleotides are TGTGCCCGTGACACCTGGGGGACAGCACAACTCTTCTTT. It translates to CARDTWGTAQLFF.

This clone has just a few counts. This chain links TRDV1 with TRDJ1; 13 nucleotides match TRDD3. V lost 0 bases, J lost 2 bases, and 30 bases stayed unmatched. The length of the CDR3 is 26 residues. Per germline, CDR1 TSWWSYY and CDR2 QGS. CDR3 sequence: CALGELRTYEGVLGDTGVWWTDKLIF. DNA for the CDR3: TGTGCTCTTGGGGAACTCAGGACCTACGAGGGTGTACTGGGGGATACGGGAGTTTGGTGGACCGATAAACTCATCTTT.

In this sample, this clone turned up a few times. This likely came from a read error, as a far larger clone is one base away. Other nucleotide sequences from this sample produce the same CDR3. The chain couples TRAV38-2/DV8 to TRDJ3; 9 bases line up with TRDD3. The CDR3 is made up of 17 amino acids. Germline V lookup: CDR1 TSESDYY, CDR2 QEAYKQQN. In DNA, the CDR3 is TGTGCTTATAGGGGGGGATACAGCTCCTGGGACACCAGACAGATGTTTTTC. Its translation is CAYRGGYSSWDTRQMFF. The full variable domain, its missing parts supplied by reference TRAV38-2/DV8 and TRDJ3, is AQTVTQSQPEMSVQEAETVTLSCTYDTSESDYYLFWYKQPPSRQMILVIRQEAYKQQNATENRFSVNFQKAAKSFSLKISDSQLGDAAMYFCAYRGGYSSWDTRQMFFGTGIKLFVEP.

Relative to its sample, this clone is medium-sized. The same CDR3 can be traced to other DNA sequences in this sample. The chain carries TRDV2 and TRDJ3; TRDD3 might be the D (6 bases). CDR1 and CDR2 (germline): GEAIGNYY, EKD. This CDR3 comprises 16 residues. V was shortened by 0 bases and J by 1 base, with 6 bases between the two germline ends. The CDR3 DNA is TGTGCCTGTGACACCCTGGGGTCCTGGGACACCCGACAGATGTTTTTC. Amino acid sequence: CACDTLGSWDTRQMFF.

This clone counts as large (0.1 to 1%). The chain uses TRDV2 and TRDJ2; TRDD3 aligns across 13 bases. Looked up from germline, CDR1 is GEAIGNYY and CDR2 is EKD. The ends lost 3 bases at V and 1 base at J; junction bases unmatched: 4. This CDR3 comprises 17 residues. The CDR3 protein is CACDSLGDTRLTAQLFF. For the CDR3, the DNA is TGTGCCTGTGACTCACTGGGGGATACGCGTTTGACAGCACAACTCTTCTTT.

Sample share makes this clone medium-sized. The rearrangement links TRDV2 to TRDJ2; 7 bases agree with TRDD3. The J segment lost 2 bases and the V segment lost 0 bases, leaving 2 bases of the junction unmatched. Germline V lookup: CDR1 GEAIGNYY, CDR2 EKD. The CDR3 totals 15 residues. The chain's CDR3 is CACDTLGELTAQLFF. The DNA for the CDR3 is TGTGCCTGTGACACCTTGGGGGAGTTGACAGCACAACTCTTCTTT.

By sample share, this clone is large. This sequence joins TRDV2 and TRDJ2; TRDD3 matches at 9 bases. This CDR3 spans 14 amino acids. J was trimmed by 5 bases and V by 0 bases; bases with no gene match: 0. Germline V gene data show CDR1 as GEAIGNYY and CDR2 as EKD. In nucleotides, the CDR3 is TGTGCCTGTGACACCTGGGGGATAACAGCACAACTCTTCTTT. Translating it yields CACDTWGITAQLFF.

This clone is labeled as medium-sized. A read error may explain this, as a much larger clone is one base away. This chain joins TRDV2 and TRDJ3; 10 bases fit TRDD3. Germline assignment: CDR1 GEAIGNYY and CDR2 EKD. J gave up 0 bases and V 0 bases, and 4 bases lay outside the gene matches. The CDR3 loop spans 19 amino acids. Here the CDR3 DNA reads TGTGCCTGTGACACCGTACTGGGGGATCGCTCCTGGGACACCCGACAGATGTTTTTC. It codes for CACDTVLGDRSWDTRQMFF.

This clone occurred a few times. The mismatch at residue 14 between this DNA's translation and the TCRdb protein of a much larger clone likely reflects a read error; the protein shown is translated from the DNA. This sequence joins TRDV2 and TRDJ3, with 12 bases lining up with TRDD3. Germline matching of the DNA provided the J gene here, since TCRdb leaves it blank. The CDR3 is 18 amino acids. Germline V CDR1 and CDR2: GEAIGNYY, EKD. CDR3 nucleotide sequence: TGTGCCTGTGACAAAGTACTGGGGGATACCTGGGACACCCAACAGATGTTTTTC. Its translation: CACDKVLGDTWDTQQMFF.

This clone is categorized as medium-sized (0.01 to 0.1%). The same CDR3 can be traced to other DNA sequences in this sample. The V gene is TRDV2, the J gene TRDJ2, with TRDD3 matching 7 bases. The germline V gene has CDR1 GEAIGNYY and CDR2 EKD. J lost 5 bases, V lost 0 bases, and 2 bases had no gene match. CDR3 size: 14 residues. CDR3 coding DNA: TGTGCCTGTGACACCTGGGGGAGTACAGCACAACTCTTCTTT. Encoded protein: CACDTWGSTAQLFF.

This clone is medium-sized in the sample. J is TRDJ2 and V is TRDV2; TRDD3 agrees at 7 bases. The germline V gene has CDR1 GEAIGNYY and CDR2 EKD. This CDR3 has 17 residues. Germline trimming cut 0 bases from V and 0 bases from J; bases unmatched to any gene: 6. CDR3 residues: CACDTVLGIALTAQLFF. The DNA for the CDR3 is TGTGCCTGTGACACCGTACTGGGGATAGCTTTGACAGCACAACTCTTCTTT.

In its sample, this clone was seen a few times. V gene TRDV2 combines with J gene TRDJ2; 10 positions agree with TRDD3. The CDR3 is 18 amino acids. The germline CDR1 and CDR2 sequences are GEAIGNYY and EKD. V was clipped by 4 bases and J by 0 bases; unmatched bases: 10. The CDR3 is CACDFLLGDPALTAQLFF. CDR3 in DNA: TGTGCCTGTGATTTCCTACTGGGGGATCCAGCTTTGACAGCACAACTCTTCTTT.

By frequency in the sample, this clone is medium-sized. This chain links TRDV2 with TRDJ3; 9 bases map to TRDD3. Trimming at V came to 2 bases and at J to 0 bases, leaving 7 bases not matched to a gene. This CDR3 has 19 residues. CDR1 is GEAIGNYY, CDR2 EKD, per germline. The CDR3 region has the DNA TGTGCCTGTGACAATACTGGGGGACTCCCCTCCTGGGACACCCGACAGATGTTTTTC. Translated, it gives CACDNTGGLPSWDTRQMFF.

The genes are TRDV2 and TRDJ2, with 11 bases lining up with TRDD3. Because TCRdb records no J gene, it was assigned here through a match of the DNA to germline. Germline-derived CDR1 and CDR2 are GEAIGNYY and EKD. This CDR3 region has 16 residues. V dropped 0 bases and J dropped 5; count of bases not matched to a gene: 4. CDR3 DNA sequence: TGTGCCTGTGACACCTTGGGGGATACGCAAACAGCACAACTCTTCTTT. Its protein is CACDTLGDTQTAQLFF.

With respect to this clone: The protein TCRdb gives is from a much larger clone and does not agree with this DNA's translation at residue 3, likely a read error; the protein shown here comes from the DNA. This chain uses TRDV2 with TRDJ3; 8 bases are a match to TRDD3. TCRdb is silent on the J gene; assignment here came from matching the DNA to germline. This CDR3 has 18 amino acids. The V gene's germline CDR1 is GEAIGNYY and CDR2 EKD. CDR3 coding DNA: TGTGCCCGTGACACCGGGGGATATAGTTCCTGGGACACCCGACAGATGTTTTTC. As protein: CARDTGGYSSWDTRQMFF.

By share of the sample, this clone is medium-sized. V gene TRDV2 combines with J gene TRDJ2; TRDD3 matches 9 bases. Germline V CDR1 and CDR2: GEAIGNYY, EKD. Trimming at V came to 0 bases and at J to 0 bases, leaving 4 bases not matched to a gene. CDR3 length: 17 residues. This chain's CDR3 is CACDTTGGNPLTAQLFF. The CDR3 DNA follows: TGTGCCTGTGACACCACTGGGGGAAATCCTTTGACAGCACAACTCTTCTTT.

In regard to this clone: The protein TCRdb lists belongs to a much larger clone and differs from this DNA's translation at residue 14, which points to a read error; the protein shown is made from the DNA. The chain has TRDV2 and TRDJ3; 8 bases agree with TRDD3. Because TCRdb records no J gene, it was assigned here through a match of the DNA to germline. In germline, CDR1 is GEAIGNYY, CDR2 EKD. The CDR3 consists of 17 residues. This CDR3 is CACDTGIRSWDTRRMFF. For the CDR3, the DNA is TGTGCCTGTGACACCGGGATACGCTCCTGGGACACCCGACGGATGTTTTTC.

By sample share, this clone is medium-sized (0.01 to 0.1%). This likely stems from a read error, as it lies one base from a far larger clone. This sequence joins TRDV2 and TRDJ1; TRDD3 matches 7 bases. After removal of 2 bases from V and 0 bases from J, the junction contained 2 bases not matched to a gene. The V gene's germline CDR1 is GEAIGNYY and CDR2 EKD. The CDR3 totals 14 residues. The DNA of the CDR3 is TGTGCCTGTGACATACTGGGGAACACCGATAAACTCATCTTT. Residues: CACDILGNTDKLIF.

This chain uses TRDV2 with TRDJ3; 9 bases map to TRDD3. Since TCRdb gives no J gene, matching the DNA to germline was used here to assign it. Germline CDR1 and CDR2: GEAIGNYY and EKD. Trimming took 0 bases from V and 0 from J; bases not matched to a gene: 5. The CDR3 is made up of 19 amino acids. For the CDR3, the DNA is TGTGCCTGTGACACCGGCTGGGGGATCCGCTCCTGGGACACCCGACAGATGTTTTTC. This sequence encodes CACDTGWGIRSWDTRQMFF.

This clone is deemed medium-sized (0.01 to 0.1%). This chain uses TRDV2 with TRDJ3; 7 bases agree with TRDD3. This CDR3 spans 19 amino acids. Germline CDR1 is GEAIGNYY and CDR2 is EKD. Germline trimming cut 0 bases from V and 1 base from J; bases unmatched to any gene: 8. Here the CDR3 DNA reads TGTGCCTGTGACACCGGCTGGGGGCCCTGGTCCTGGGACACCCGACAGATGTTTTTC. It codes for CACDTGWGPWSWDTRQMFF.

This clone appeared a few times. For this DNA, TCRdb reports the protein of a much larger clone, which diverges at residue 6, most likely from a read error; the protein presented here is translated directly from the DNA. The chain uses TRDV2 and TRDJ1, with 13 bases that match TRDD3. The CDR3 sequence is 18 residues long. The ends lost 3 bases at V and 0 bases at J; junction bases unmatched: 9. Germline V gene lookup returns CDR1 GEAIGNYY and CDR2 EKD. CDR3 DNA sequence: TGTGCCTGTGACCCCAAACTGGGGGATACGCCGTACACCGATAAACTCATCTTT. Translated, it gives CACDPKLGDTPYTDKLIF.

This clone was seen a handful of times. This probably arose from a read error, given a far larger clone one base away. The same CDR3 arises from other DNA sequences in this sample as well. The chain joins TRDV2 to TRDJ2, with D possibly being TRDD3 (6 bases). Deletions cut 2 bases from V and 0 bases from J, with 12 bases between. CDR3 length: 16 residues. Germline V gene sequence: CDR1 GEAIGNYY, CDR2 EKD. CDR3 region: CACDILGDTLTAQLFF. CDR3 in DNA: TGTGCCTGTGACATACTGGGCGATACTTTGACAGCACAACTCTTCTTT.

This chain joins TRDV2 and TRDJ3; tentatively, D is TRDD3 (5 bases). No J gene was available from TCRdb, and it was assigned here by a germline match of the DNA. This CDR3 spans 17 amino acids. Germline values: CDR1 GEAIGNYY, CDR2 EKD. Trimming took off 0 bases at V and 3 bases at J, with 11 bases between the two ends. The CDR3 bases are TGTGCCTGTGACACCGCAGGGATGAACTGGGACACCCGACAGATGTTTTTC. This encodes CACDTAGMNWDTRQMFF.

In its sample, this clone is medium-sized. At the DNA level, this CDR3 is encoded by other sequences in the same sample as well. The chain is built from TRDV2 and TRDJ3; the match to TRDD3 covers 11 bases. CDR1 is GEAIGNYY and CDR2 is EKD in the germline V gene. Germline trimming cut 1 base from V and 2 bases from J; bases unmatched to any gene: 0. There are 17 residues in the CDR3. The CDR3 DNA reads TGTGCCTGTGACACACTGGGGGATACCTGGGACACCCGACAGATGTTTTTC. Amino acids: CACDTLGDTWDTRQMFF.